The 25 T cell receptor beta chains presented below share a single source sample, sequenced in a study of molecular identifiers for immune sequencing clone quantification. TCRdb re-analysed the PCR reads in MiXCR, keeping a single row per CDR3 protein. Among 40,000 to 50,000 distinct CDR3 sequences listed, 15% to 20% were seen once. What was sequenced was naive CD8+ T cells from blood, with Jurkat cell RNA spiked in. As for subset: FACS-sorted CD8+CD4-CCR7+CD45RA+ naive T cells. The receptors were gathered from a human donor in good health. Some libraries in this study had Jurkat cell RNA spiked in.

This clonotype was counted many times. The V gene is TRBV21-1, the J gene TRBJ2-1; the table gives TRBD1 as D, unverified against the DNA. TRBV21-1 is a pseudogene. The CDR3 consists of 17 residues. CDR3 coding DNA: TGTGCCAGCAGCAAAGAAATAGGGGACAGGGGCTACAATGAGCAGTTCTTC. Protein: CASSKEIGDRGYNEQFF.

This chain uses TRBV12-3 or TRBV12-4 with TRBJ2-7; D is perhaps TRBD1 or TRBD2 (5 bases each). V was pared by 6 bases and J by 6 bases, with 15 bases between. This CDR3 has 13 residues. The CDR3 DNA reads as TGTGCCAGCAGCCACGTGGGGGTCGGCGAGCAGTACTTC. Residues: CASSHVGVGEQYF.

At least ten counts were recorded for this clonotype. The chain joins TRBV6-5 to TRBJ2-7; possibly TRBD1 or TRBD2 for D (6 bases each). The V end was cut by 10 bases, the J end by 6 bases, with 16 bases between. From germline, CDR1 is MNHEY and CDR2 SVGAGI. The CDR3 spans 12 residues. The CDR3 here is CAIGVWGAEQYF. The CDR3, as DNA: TGTGCCATCGGGGTTTGGGGGGCCGAGCAGTACTTC.

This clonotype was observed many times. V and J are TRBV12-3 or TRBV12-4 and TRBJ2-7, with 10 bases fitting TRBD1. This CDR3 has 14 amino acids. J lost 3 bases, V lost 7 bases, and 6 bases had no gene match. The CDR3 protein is CASTLRDRGYEQYF. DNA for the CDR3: TGTGCCAGCACCCTGCGGGACAGGGGCTACGAGCAGTACTTC.

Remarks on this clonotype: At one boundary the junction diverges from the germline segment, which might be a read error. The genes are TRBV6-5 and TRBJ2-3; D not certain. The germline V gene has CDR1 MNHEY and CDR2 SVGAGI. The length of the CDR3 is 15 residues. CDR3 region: CAGSYEDDSTDTQYF. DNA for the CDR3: TGTGCCGGCAGTTACGAAGACGACAGCACAGATACGCAGTATTTT.

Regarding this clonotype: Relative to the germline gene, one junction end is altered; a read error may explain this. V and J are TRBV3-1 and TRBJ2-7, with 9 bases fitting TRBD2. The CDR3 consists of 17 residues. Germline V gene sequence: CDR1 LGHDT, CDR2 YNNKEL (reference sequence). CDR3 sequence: CVSSQIPLREGIYEQYF. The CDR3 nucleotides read TGTGTCAGCAGCCAGATCCCTTTGCGGGAGGGTATTTACGAGCAGTACTTC.

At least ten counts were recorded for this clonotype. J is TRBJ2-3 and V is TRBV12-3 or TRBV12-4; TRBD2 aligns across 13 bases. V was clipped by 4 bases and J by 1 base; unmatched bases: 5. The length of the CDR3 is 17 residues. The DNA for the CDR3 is TGTGCCAGCAGTTCTCTCGGACTAGCGGGGGGCACAGATACGCAGTATTTT. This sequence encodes CASSSLGLAGGTDTQYF.

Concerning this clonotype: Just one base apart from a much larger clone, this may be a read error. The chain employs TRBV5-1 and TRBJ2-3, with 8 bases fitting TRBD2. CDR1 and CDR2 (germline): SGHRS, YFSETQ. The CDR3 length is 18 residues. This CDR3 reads CASRLLFVGGGRIDTQYF. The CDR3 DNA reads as TGCGCCAGCCGCTTGCTTTTTGTTGGCGGGGGGCGGATAGATACGCAGTATTTT. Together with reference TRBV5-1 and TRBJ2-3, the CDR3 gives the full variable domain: KAGVTQTPRYLIKTRGQQVTLSCSPISGHRSVSWYQQTPGQGLQFLFEYFSETQRNKGNFPGRFSGRQFSNSRSEMNVSTLELGDSALYLCASRLLFVGGGRIDTQYFGPGTRLTVL.

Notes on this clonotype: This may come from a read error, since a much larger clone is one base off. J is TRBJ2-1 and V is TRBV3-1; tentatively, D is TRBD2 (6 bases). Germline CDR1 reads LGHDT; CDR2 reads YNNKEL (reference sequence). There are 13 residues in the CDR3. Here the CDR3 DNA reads TGTGCCAGCAGCCAAGTTAGCGGCAATGAGCAGCTCTTC. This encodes CASSQVSGNEQLF.

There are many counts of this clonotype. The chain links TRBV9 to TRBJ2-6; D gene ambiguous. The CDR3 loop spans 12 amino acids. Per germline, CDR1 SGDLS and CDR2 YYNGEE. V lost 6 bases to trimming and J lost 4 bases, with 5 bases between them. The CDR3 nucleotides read TGTGCCAGCAACGCGGGGGCCAACGTCCTGACTTTC. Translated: CASNAGANVLTF.

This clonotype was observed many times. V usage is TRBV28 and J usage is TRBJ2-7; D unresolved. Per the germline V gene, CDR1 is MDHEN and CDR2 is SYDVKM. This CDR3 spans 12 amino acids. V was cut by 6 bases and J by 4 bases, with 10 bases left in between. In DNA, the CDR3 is TGTGCCAGCAGCCCATTGCTGTACGAGCAGTACTTC. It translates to CASSPLLYEQYF. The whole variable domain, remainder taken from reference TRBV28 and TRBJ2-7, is DVKVTQSSRYLVKRTGEKVFLECVQDMDHENMFWYRQDPGLGLRLIYFSYDVKMKEKGDIPEGYSVSREKKERFSLILESASTNQTSMYLCASSPLLYEQYFGPGTRLTVT.

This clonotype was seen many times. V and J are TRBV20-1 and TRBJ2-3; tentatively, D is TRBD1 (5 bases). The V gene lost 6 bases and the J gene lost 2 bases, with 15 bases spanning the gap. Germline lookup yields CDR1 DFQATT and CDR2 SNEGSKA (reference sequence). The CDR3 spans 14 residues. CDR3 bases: TGCAGTGCCCGGACAACTTCTCCCACAGATACGCAGTATTTT. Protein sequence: CSARTTSPTDTQYF.

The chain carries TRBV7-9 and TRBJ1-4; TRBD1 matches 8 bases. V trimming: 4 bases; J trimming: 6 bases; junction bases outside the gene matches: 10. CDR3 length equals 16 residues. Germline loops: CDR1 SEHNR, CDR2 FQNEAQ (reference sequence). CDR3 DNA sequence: TGTGCCAGCAGCTCCGAAAGGACAGGGCTGGATGAAAAACTGTTTTTT. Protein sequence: CASSSERTGLDEKLFF.

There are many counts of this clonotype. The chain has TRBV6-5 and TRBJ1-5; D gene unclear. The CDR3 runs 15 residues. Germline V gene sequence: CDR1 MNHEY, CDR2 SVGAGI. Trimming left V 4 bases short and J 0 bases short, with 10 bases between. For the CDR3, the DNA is TGTGCCAGCAGTTCCGACGCCTTTAGCAATCAGCCCCAGCATTTT. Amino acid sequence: CASSSDAFSNQPQHF.

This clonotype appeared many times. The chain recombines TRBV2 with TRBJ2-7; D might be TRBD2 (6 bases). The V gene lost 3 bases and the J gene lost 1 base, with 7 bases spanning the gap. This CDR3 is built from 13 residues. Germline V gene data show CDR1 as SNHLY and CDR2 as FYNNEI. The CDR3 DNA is TGTGCCAGCAGTGAGGGGGGATCCTACGAGCAGTACTTC. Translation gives CASSEGGSYEQYF.

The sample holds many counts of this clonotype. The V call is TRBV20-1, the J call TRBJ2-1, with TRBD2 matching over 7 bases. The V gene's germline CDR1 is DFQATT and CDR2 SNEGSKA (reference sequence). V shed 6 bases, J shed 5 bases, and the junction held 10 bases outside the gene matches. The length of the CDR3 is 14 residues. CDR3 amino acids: CSAGGDGFNNEQFF. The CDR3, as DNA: TGCAGTGCGGGGGGGGATGGATTCAACAATGAGCAGTTCTTC.

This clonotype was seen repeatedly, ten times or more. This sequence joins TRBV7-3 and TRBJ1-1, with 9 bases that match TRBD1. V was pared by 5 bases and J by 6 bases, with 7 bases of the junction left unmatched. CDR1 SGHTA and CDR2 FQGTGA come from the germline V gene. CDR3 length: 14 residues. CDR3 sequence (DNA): TGTGCCAGCAGCGATGGGACAGGGCATTCTGAAGCTTTCTTT. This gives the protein CASSDGTGHSEAFF.

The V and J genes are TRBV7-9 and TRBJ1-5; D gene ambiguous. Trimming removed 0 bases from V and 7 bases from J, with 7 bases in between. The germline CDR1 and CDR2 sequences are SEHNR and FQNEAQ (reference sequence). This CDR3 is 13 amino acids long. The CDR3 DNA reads TGTGCCAGCAGCTTAGCGGATTGGCAGCCCCAGCATTTT. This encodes CASSLADWQPQHF.

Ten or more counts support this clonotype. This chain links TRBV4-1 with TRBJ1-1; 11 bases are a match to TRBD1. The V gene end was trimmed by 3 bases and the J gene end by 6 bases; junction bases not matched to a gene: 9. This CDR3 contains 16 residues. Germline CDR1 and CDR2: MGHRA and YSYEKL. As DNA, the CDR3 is TGCGCCAGCAGCCAGACTTCGGGACAGGGGGGTTCTGAAGCTTTCTTT. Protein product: CASSQTSGQGGSEAFF.

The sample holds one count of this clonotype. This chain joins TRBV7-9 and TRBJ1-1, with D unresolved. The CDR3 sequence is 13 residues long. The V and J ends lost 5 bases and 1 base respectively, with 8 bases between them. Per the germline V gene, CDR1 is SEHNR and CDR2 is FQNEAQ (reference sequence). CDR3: CASSEDPNTEAFF. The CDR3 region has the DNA TGTGCCAGCAGCGAAGACCCGAACACTGAAGCTTTCTTT.

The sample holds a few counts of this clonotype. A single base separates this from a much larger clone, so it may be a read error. CDR3 region: CASSQGGWLYF. CDR3 in DNA: TGCGCCAGCAGCCAAGGGGGGTGGCTGTACTTC. This sequence joins TRBV4-1 and TRBJ2-5; D is possibly TRBD1 or TRBD2 (5 bases each). CDR1 and CDR2 from the germline V gene are MGHRA and YSYEKL. V lost 1 base to trimming and J lost 13 bases, with 10 bases between them. The CDR3 is 11 residues long.

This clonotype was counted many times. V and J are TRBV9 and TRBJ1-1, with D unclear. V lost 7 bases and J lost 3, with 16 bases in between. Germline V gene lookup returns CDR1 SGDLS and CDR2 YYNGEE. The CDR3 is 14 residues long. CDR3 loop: CASGPEASDTEAFF. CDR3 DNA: TGTGCCAGCGGCCCTGAGGCTTCGGACACTGAAGCTTTCTTT.

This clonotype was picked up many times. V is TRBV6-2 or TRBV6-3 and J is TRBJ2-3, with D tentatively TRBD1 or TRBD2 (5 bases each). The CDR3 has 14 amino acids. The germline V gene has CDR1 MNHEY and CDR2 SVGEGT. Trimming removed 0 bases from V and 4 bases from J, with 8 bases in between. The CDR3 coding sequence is TGTGCCAGCAGTTACTCGGGGGTTGCAGATACGCAGTATTTT. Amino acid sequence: CASSYSGVADTQYF.

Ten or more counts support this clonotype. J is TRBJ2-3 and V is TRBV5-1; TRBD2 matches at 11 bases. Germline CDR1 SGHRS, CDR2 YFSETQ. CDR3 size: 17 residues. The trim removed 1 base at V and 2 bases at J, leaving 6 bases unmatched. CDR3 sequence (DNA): TGCGCCAGCAGCTTGAGCGGGACTAGCGGTCTCACAGATACGCAGTATTTT. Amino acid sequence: CASSLSGTSGLTDTQYF.

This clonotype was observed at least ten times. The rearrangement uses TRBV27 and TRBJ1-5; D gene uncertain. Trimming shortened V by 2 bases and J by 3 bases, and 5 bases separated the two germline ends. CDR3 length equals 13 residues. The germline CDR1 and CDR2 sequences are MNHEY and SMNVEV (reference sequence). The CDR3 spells CASSLTLNQPQHF. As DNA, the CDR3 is TGTGCCAGCAGTTTAACCCTCAATCAGCCCCAGCATTTT.